This section outlines one TCR beta chain sequence together with its context. Its binding antigen is unknown. Base qualities are not provided; no much larger clone lies one nucleotide away. The donors belonged to the validation cohort of about 130 subjects, which was separate from the roughly 700-subject first cohort. The library was made by the immunoSEQ multiplex PCR assay. The source study handled its data this way. To diagnose cytomegalovirus status from the catalog of TCR beta chain sequences, a statistical classification framework was built. Held by TCRdb, this immuneACCESS table contains in-frame sequences only and omits some clones. Under half of the omission traces to an unresolved V gene where checked; the cause of the rest is unknown. V, J and clone size are taken as reported in that table, and D and trimming were inferred from the DNA itself. Present in this sample are nearly 200,000 clones, approximately 82% of which were seen just once. The top ten hold roughly 13% of the sample.

V loses 4 bases at its end and J loses 1 base; junction bases beyond the gene matches: 11. Reading the germline V gene gives CDR1 SQVTM and CDR2 ANQGSEA. From its cysteine to its phenylalanine, the CDR3 spans 18 amino acids. The CDR3 DNA has 54 bases and is translated from base 1. These data are taken from a study of cytomegalovirus exposure and HLA in healthy donors (dated by TCRdb to 2016 to 2017). About the investigation overall: According to a later analysis, the 120 validation repertoires were produced on the same platform as the 600 to 850 repertoires of the first cohort. In addition to the first cohort of hundreds of subjects, a separate validation cohort of approximately 130 different subjects was used. The study combined high-throughput TCR immunosequencing, statistical association of individual TCRs with disease status, and machine learning to predict cytomegalovirus infection status. The study aimed to test whether cataloging public T cell receptors could reveal signatures of past pathogen exposure. Study-level results and caveats: The classifier was reported to diagnose cytomegalovirus status with high specificity and sensitivity in both the original and validation cohorts. In vitro tests confirmed that a few of the cytomegalovirus-associated TCR beta chains recognize cytomegalovirus antigens. The validation cohort had no HLA typing available for a later analysis, so co-occurrence within that cohort was assessed over all 120 repertoires. The authors suggested that the approach could potentially be extended to other disease states and immunological phenotypes. Subsequent analysis determined that TCRs grouped into clusters in the first cohort also showed a tendency toward co-occurrence across the roughly 130 validation repertoires, and 94% of cluster scores exceeded 0. The study listed 150 to 200 TCR beta chains as associated with cytomegalovirus. Most TCR sequences were observed very rarely across donors, whereas some public TCRs were present in many individuals.

The sequence came from a woman in her twenties or thirties in good health and CMV-seropositive. Here the chain combines TRBV29-1 and TRBJ2-1, and 12 bases in between align with TRBD2. Sequencing was carried out using PBMCs. The CDR3 loop reads CSVAASGRAIGSYNEQFF. The sequenced DNA: TGCAGCGTTGCGGCTAGCGGGAGGGCCATAGGGTCCTACAATGAGCAGTTCTTC.